This TCR beta chain was captured by sequencing in a study of graft-versus-host responses after intestinal transplantation (dated by TCRdb to about 2021). Background for the entire study: Recipients received multivisceral, liver-intestinal, or isolated intestinal transplants. Alloreactive clones were identified by sequencing pre-transplant mixed lymphocyte reaction products and comparing them with unstimulated pre-transplant donor and recipient T cells. A peak of at least 4% donor T cells among recipient peripheral blood mononuclear cells was the definition used for donor T cell macrochimerism. Every recipient was given anti-thymocyte globulin induction, followed by around three years of maintenance tacrolimus and steroids. Rather than being sequenced by the commercial service, samples from a few later patients were sequenced in-house on an Illumina MiSeq and processed with MiXCR. Of the 20 to 25 intestinal transplant recipients enrolled in the cohort, one of whom was a retransplant, 3 patients without pretransplant specimens were excluded. After intestinal transplantation, graft-versus-host and host-versus-graft alloreactive T cell clones were followed in the graft, circulation and bone marrow using bulk TCR-beta CDR3 sequencing. What the study reported, not specific to this receptor: The relatively low number and heterogeneity of intestinal transplant patients limited the conclusions. Early after transplant, peak levels of circulating GvH clones were associated with declines in HvG clones. GvH clones were detected in recipient bone marrow, and some appeared earlier in ileal mucosa or blood, consistent with an intestinal mucosal origin. In the allografts of patients with donor T cell macrochimerism, GvH to HvG T cell clonal ratios were high.

The CDR3 measures 18 amino acids from cysteine to phenylalanine. Just CDR3 DNA is preserved here, 54 bases in frame from base 1. Reading the germline V gene gives CDR1 SNHLY and CDR2 FYNNEI. V drops 6 bases and J drops 1 base, leaving 24 bases in between. On this clone: The antigen it recognizes is unknown. No base quality information exists; no much larger clone differs at one position.

Taken with the paper, the label for time point translates to: cells obtained before transplantation from donor or recipient. CD3+CD4+ and CD3+CD8+ populations were FACS-sorted from unstimulated pre-transplant donor and recipient cells taken from spleen or lymph nodes. Preparation of the library involved the immunoSEQ multiplex PCR assay. In most patients, genomic DNA was isolated using the Qiagen DNeasy Blood and Tissue Kit and sent frozen to Adaptive Biotechnologies for TCR sequencing. For most patients, genomic DNA was subjected to high-throughput TCR-beta CDR3 sequencing by Adaptive Biotechnologies. Concerning the study's data processing: Adaptive's ImmunoSEQ software was the source of the TCR sequencing data for roughly 19 patients, while a few other patients were processed with MiXCR and VDJtools. CD4 versus CD8 sorting errors were corrected by removing sequences found in both subsets at a frequency ratio below 5:1. CDR3 nucleotide sequences shared between donor and recipient were removed because their origin could not be assigned. At least 2-fold expansion over unstimulated cells and a minimum CFSE-low frequency of 0.002% (template counts) or 0.001% (read counts) were required for clones to be classified as alloreactive. Clones were considered mappable if detected in sequenced pre-transplant spleen, lymph node, or MLR CFSE-low populations of the donor or recipient. Cumulative frequency of alloreactive clones was calculated as a percentage of all sequences weighted by copy number. The table comes from immuneACCESS by way of TCRdb, which keeps in-frame sequences with V and J called. Part of the clones is missing from these tables; in studies checked, under half for an unresolved V gene and the rest for unknown reasons. V and J calls and clone size are given by that table; D and trimming were obtained from the DNA. This sample gives around 100,000 clones in total; 90% to 95% of them show up just once. Of the sample, more than 0.9% falls within the top ten clones.

The TCR sequence derives from a human donor who was the organ donor for an intestinal transplant. This specimen consisted of unstimulated CD8+ T cells sorted from spleen or lymph node cells, obtained before transplant. The V gene is TRBV2 and the J gene is TRBJ1-2, with a weak D call of TRBD1 (5 bases match). The DNA reads TGTGCCAGCAGCGAACGGCCCCTCAGGGCCTATAATAACTATGGCTACACCTTC. This is translated as CASSERPLRAYNNYGYTF. When the CDR3 is completed using the reference TRBV2 and TRBJ1-2 genes on either side, the full variable domain is EPEVTQTPSHQVTQMGQEVILRCVPISNHLYFYWYRQILGQKVEFLVSFYNNEISEKSEIFDDQFSVERPDGSNFTLKIRSTKLEDSAMYFCASSERPLRAYNNYGYTFGSGTRLTVV.